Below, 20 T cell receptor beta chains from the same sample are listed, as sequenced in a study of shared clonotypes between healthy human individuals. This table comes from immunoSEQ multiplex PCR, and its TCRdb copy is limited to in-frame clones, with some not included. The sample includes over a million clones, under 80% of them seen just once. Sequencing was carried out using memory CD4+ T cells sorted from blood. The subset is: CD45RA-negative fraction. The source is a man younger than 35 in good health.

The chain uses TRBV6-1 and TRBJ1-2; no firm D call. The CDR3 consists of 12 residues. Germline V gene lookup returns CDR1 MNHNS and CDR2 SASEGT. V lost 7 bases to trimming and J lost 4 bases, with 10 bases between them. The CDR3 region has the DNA TGTGCCAGCACCGATGGTGGCTATGGCTACACCTTC. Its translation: CASTDGGYGYTF.

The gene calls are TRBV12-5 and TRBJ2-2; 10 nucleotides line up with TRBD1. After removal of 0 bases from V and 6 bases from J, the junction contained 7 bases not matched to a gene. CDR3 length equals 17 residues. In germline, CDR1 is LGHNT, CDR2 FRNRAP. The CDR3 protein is CASGLVLGQGVAGELFF. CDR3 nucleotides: TGTGCTAGTGGTTTGGTACTTGGACAGGGGGTTGCCGGGGAGCTGTTTTTT. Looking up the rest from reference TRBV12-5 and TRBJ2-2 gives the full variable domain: DARVTQTPRHKVTEMGQEVTMRCQPILGHNTVFWYRQTMMQGLELLAYFRNRAPLDDSGMPKDRFSAEMPDATLATLKIQPSEPRDSAVYFCASGLVLGQGVAGELFFGEGSRLTVL.

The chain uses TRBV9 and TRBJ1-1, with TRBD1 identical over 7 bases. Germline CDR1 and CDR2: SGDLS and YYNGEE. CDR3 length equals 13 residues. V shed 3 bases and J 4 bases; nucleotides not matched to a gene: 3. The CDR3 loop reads CASSAGTVTEAFF. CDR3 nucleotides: TGTGCCAGCAGCGCCGGGACAGTCACTGAAGCTTTCTTT.

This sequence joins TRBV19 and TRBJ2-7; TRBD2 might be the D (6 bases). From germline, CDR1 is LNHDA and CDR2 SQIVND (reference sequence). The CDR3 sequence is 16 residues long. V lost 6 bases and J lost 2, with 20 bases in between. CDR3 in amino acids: CASSVAGTSGAYEQYF. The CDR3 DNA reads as TGTGCCAGTAGCGTTGCCGGGACTTCGGGCGCCTACGAGCAGTACTTC.

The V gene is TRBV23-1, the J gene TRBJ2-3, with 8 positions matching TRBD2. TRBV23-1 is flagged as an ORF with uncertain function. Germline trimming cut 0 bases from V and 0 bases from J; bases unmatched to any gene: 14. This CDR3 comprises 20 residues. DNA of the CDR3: TGCGCCAGCAGTCAATCCCGGGCGGGGGGACTCACCTGTAGCACAGATACGCAGTATTTT. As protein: CASSQSRAGGLTCSTDTQYF.

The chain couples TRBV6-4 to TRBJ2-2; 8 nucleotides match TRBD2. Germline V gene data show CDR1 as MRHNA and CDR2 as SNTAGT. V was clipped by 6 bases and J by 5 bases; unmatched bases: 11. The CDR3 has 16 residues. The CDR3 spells CASSPIPVAGTGELFF. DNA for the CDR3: TGTGCCAGCAGCCCCATCCCAGTAGCGGGAACCGGGGAGCTGTTTTTT.

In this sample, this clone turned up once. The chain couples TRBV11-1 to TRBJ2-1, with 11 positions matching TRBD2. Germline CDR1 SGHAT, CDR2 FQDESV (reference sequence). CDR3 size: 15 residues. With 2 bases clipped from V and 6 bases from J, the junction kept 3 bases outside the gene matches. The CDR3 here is CASSLKLAGVNEQFF. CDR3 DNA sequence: TGTGCCAGCAGCTTAAAACTAGCGGGGGTCAATGAGCAGTTCTTC.

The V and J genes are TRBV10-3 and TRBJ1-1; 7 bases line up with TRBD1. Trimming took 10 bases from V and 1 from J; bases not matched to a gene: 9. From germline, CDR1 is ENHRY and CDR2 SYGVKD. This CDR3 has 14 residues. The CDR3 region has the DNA TGTGCCACAAGGGTTGGGACAGAGAACACTGAAGCTTTCTTT. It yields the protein CATRVGTENTEAFF.

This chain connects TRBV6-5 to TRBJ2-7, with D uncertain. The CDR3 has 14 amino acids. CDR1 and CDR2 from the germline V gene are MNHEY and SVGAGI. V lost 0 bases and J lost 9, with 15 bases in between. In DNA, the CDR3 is TGTGCCAGCAGTTACTCATATGGGAAGTGGGGGCAGTACTTC. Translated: CASSYSYGKWGQYF.

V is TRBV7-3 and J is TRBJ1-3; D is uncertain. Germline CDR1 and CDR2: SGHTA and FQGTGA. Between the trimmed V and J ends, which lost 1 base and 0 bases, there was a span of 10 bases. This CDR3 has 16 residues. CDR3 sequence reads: CASSLSGGFSGNTIYF. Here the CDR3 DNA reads TGTGCCAGCAGCTTAAGCGGCGGATTCTCTGGAAACACCATATATTTT.

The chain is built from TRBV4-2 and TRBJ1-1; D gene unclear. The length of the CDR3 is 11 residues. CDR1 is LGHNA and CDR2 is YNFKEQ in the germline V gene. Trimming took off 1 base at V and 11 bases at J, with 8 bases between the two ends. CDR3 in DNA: TGTGCCAGCAGCCAAGGACCAACGGCTTTCTTT. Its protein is CASSQGPTAFF.

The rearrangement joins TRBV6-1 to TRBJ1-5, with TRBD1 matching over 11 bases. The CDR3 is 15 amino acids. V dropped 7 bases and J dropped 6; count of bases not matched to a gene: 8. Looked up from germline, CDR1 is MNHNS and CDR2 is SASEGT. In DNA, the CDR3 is TGTGCCAGCACTGAGGACAGGGGGCAGAGTCAGCCCCAGCATTTT. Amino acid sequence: CASTEDRGQSQPQHF.

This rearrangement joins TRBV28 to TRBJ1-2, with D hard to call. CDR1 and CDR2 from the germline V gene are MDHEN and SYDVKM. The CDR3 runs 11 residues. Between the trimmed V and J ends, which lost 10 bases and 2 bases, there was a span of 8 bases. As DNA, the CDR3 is TGTGCCACTCAAGGGAACTATGGCTACACCTTC. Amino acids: CATQGNYGYTF.

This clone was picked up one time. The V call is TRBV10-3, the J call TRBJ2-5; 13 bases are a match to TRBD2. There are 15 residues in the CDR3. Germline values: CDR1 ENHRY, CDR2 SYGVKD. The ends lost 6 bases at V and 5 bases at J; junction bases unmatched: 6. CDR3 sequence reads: CAISGTSGNRETQYF. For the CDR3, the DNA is TGTGCCATCAGCGGGACTAGCGGGAATCGGGAGACCCAGTACTTC.

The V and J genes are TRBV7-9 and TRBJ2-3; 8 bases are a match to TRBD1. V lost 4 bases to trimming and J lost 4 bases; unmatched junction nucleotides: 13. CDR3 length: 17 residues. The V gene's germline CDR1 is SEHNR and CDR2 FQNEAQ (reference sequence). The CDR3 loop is CASSSVWTGMAADTQYF. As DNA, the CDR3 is TGTGCCAGCAGCTCGGTCTGGACAGGGATGGCCGCAGATACGCAGTATTTT.

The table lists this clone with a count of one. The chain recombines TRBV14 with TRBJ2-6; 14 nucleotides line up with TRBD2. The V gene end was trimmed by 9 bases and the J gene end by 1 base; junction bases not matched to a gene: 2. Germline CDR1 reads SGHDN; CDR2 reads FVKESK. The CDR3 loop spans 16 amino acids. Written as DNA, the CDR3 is TGTGCCAGTCGACTAGCGGGAGGGTCTGGGGCCAACGTCCTGACTTTC. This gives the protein CASRLAGGSGANVLTF.

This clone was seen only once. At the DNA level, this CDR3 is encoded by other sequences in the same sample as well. The CDR3 bases are TGCAGTGTGGAGAGGGGTGAGGCTTTCTTT. Its translation: CSVERGEAFF. This rearrangement joins TRBV20-1 to TRBJ1-1, with a tentative D call TRBD1 (5 bases). CDR1 is DFQATT, CDR2 SNEGSKA, per germline (reference sequence). V dropped 7 bases and J dropped 11 bases, with 14 bases sitting between them. The CDR3 totals 10 residues.

The CDR3, as DNA: TGTGCCAGCAGTTTACGGGCTGTAGGGGCTAGCGGGAGGGTTTCCTACGAGCAGTACTTC. Encoded protein: CASSLRAVGASGRVSYEQYF. The V call is TRBV27, the J call TRBJ2-7, with 12 bases aligning to TRBD2. Trimming at V came to 2 bases and at J to 1 base, leaving 15 bases not matched to a gene. Germline V gene sequence: CDR1 MNHEY, CDR2 SMNVEV (reference sequence). CDR3 length: 20 residues.

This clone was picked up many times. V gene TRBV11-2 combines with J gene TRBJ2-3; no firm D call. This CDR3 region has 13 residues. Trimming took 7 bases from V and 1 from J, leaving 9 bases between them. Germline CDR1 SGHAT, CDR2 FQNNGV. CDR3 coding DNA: TGTGCCAGCACATTCACGGGCACAGATACGCAGTATTTT. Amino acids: CASTFTGTDTQYF.

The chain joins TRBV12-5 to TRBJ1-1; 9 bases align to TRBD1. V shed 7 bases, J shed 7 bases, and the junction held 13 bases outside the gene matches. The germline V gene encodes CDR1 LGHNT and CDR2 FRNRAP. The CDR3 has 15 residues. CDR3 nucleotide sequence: TGTGCTAGTGTTGACGGACAGGGGCGGAATAGTGAAGCTTTCTTT. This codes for CASVDGQGRNSEAFF.